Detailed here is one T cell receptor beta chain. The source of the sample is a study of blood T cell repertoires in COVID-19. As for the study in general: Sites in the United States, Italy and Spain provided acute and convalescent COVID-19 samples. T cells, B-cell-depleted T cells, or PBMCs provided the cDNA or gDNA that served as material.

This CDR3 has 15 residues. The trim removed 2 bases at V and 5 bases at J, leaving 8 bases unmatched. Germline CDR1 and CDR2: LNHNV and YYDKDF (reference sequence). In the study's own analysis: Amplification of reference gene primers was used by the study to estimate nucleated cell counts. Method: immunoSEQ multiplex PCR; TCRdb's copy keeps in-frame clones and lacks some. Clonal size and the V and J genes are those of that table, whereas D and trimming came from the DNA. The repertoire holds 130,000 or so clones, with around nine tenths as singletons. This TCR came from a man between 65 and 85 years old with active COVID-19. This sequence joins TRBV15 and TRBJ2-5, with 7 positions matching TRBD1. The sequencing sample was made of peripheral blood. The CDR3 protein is CATSRTGVGRETQYF. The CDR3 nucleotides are TGTGCCACCAGCAGAACAGGGGTGGGAAGGGAGACCCAGTACTTC.